A single sample gave rise to the 27 T cell receptor beta chains below, sequenced in a study of glioma-infiltrating T cells after dendritic cell vaccination. The method was immunoSEQ multiplex PCR; TCRdb's version includes in-frame clones alone and lacks a portion of them. In the table there are nearly 85,000 clones, roughly 89% of which are singletons. The sequences come from blood, collected before dendritic cell vaccination. All receptors come from a human donor with glioblastoma.

The chain is built from TRBV28 and TRBJ2-7; weak D call: TRBD1 (5 bases). The CDR3 loop spans 12 amino acids. V dropped 3 bases and J dropped 7 bases, with 10 bases sitting between them. The V gene's germline CDR1 is MDHEN and CDR2 SYDVKM. This CDR3 is CASSFGRGEQYF. The DNA for the CDR3 is TGTGCCAGCAGTTTCGGTAGGGGAGAGCAGTACTTC.

The rearrangement joins TRBV9 to TRBJ2-6, with D hard to call. The CDR3 totals 13 residues. With 4 bases removed from V and 12 bases from J, the gap between germline ends came to 14 bases. CDR1 and CDR2 (germline): SGDLS, YYNGEE. The chain's CDR3 is CASSSLPSSVLTF. In DNA, the CDR3 is TGTGCCAGCAGCTCACTACCCAGTTCCGTCCTGACTTTC.

This rearrangement joins TRBV10-2 to TRBJ2-1, with 8 positions matching TRBD2. Germline CDR1 reads WSHSY; CDR2 reads SAAADI. CDR3 length equals 17 residues. V shed 1 base, J shed 0 bases, and the junction held 5 bases outside the gene matches. CDR3: CASSELVAGYSYNEQFF. CDR3 DNA: TGCGCCAGCAGTGAGTTGGTAGCGGGGTACTCCTACAATGAGCAGTTCTTC.

The chain uses TRBV19 and TRBJ1-1; 9 bases are shared with TRBD1. The J segment lost 7 bases and the V segment lost 9 bases, leaving 12 bases of the junction unmatched. Germline CDR1 and CDR2: LNHDA and SQIVND (reference sequence). The CDR3 runs to 14 residues. The DNA of the CDR3 is TGTGCCAGCAGCTCCGGGACAGGGTTCAGTGAAGCTTTCTTT. It is translated as CASSSGTGFSEAFF.

The chain has TRBV5-5 and TRBJ2-7; D unresolved. V was clipped by 0 bases and J by 4 bases, with 14 bases between them. Germline CDR1 reads SGHKS; CDR2 reads YYEKEE (reference sequence). The CDR3 runs 15 residues. The CDR3 spells CASSLADWQTYEQYF. CDR3 bases: TGTGCCAGCAGCTTGGCCGACTGGCAGACTTACGAGCAGTACTTC.

CDR3 amino acids: CASSGAWTGNYGYTF. As DNA, the CDR3 is TGTGCCAGCAGCGGCGCCTGGACGGGGAACTATGGCTACACCTTC. The chain is built from TRBV7-8 and TRBJ1-2; D unclear. The CDR3 totals 15 residues. Germline V gene sequence: CDR1 SGHVS, CDR2 FQNEAQ. V lost 5 bases and J 2 bases, leaving 15 bases between the germline ends. Based on the CDR3 plus reference TRBV7-8 and TRBJ1-2, the full variable domain is GAGVSQSPRYKVAKRGQDVALRCDPISGHVSLFWYQQALGQGPEFLTYFQNEAQLDKSGLPSDRFFAERPEGSVSTLKIQRTQQEDSAVYLCASSGAWTGNYGYTFGSGTRLTVV.

The rearrangement uses TRBV2 and TRBJ2-4; D may be TRBD1 (6 bases). V lost 4 bases and J 4 bases, leaving 11 bases between the germline ends. Germline V gene sequence: CDR1 SNHLY, CDR2 FYNNEI. The CDR3 is 14 residues long. The CDR3 DNA sequence: TGTGCCAGCAGTGCAGGGGACCAAAAAAACATTCAGTACTTC. Its protein product is CASSAGDQKNIQYF.

The rearrangement uses TRBV11-3 and TRBJ1-1, with D hard to call. Germline V lookup: CDR1 SGHNT, CDR2 YENEEA. The CDR3 has 15 amino acids. The V and J ends lost 0 bases and 5 bases respectively, with 13 bases between them. CDR3 in amino acids: CASSLEPGSGTEAFF. The CDR3 nucleotides are TGTGCCAGCAGCTTAGAGCCGGGATCGGGAACTGAAGCTTTCTTT.

This rearrangement joins TRBV14 to TRBJ1-1, with D unclear. V was trimmed by 3 bases and J by 4 bases, leaving 3 bases between them. This CDR3 comprises 11 residues. Germline assignment: CDR1 SGHDN and CDR2 FVKESK. For the CDR3, the DNA is TGTGCCAGCAGCCAGAGCACTGAAGCTTTCTTT. Protein product: CASSQSTEAFF. Full variable domain (missing parts from reference TRBV14 and TRBJ1-1): EAGVTQFPSHSVIEKGQTVTLRCDPISGHDNLYWYRRVMGKEIKFLLHFVKESKQDESGMPNNRFLAERTGGTYSTLKVQPAELEDSGVYFCASSQSTEAFFGQGTRLTVV.

The V call is TRBV11-2, the J call TRBJ2-1, with TRBD2 matching over 8 bases. The junction had 8 bases not matched to a gene; V was cut back by 5 bases and J by 2 bases. The CDR3 extends over 16 amino acids. Germline CDR1 and CDR2: SGHAT and FQNNGV. The CDR3 sequence: CASSLLTSGTYNEQFF. CDR3 nucleotide sequence: TGTGCCAGCAGCCTTCTAACTAGCGGAACCTACAATGAGCAGTTCTTC.

The rearrangement joins TRBV29-1 to TRBJ2-7; 7 bases agree with TRBD2. The CDR3 runs 16 residues. After removal of 0 bases from V and 5 bases from J, the junction contained 13 bases not matched to a gene. Germline CDR1 SQVTM, CDR2 ANQGSEA. The CDR3 loop reads CSVEDRAGDWGNEQYF. CDR3 in DNA: TGCAGCGTTGAAGATCGGGCGGGGGATTGGGGCAACGAGCAGTACTTC.

The V and J genes are TRBV20-1 and TRBJ2-7; D is possibly TRBD1 (6 bases). Germline V lookup: CDR1 DFQATT, CDR2 SNEGSKA (reference sequence). Trimming shortened V by 6 bases and J by 6 bases, and 12 bases separated the two germline ends. CDR3 length: 11 residues. CDR3 in amino acids: CSAGQRAEQYF. In DNA, the CDR3 is TGCAGTGCCGGACAGCGCGCCGAGCAGTACTTC.

V usage is TRBV11-3 and J usage is TRBJ2-1; 10 nucleotides agree with TRBD2. The V gene's germline CDR1 is SGHNT and CDR2 YENEEA. This CDR3 is built from 14 residues. The V segment lost 0 bases and the J segment 16 bases; nucleotides outside the gene matches: 9. CDR3 in amino acids: CASSLESSGGAQFF. The CDR3 DNA is TGTGCCAGCAGCTTAGAATCCAGCGGGGGGGCCCAATTCTTC.

This rearrangement joins TRBV5-5 to TRBJ1-1; 9 bases fit TRBD1. J gave up 2 bases and V 5 bases, and 7 bases lay outside the gene matches. Germline loops: CDR1 SGHKS, CDR2 YYEKEE (reference sequence). CDR3 length: 15 amino acids. The CDR3 protein is CASRERQGGNTEAFF. In nucleotides, the CDR3 is TGTGCCAGCAGGGAGAGACAGGGGGGAAACACTGAAGCTTTCTTT.

This chain connects TRBV5-6 to TRBJ2-7; a weak D match, TRBD1 (5 bases). Germline V gene data show CDR1 as SGHDT and CDR2 as YYEEEE. CDR3 length: 12 amino acids. The germline V and J ends were trimmed by 1 base and 3 bases, with 5 bases remaining between them. The CDR3 sequence: CASSLRGYEQYF. CDR3 DNA: TGTGCCAGCAGCTTGAGGGGCTACGAGCAGTACTTC. Looking up the rest from reference TRBV5-6 and TRBJ2-7 gives the full variable domain: DAGVTQSPTHLIKTRGQQVTLRCSPKSGHDTVSWYQQALGQGPQFIFQYYEEEERQRGNFPDRFSGHQFPNYSSELNVNALLLGDSALYLCASSLRGYEQYFGPGTRLTVT.

The V gene is TRBV30, the J gene TRBJ2-6, with 9 bases aligning to TRBD2. V trimming: 0 bases; J trimming: 0 bases; junction bases outside the gene matches: 3. The CDR3 has 17 amino acids. In germline, CDR1 is GTSNPN, CDR2 SVGIG (reference sequence). In nucleotides, the CDR3 is TGTGCCTGGAGTGTGAGGACTAGCGTCTCTGGGGCCAACGTCCTGACTTTC. It codes for CAWSVRTSVSGANVLTF.

This chain joins TRBV27 and TRBJ2-1; a possible D gene is TRBD2 (7 bases). The CDR3 is made up of 15 amino acids. The V end lost 6 bases, the J end lost 4 bases, and 16 bases lay between the germline ends. CDR1 and CDR2 from the germline V gene are MNHEY and SMNVEV (reference sequence). Written as DNA, the CDR3 is TGTGCCAGCAGGAGGGGGGCGGGAGATTACAATGAGCAGTTCTTC. Encoded protein: CASRRGAGDYNEQFF.

The rearrangement links TRBV18 to TRBJ2-2; 7 nucleotides match TRBD1. J lost 4 bases, V lost 2 bases, and 4 bases had no gene match. The CDR3 is 15 residues long. Germline V gives CDR1 KGHSH, CDR2 LQKENI. CDR3 sequence (DNA): TGTGCCAGCTCACCAAGTACAGGGGCCACCGGGGAGCTGTTTTTT. Amino acids: CASSPSTGATGELFF.

V usage is TRBV7-3 and J usage is TRBJ2-1, with D hard to call. This CDR3 has 16 amino acids. The germline V and J ends were trimmed by 4 bases and 3 bases, with 16 bases remaining between them. CDR1 and CDR2 from the germline V gene are SGHTA and FQGTGA. CDR3 loop: CASSSNRNGYYNEQFF. Written as DNA, the CDR3 is TGTGCCAGCAGCTCGAACAGAAATGGATACTACAATGAGCAGTTCTTC.

The gene calls are TRBV15 and TRBJ2-1; the D is unclear. The germline CDR1 and CDR2 sequences are LNHNV and YYDKDF (reference sequence). This CDR3 contains 15 residues. Between the trimmed V and J ends, which lost 0 bases and 6 bases, there was a span of 12 bases. CDR3 bases: TGTGCCACCAGCAGAGAGGCCAGTAGCCCCAATGAGCAGTTCTTC. Its protein product is CATSREASSPNEQFF.

Concerning this clone itself: The identical CDR3 is also encoded by other nucleotide sequences in the sample. The CDR3 here is CAWSVGGAGDEQYF. CDR3 nucleotide sequence: TGTGCCTGGAGTGTGGGGGGGGCTGGCGACGAGCAGTACTTC. V and J are TRBV30 and TRBJ2-7; perhaps TRBD2 as D (7 bases). The CDR3 runs to 14 residues. Germline V CDR1 and CDR2: GTSNPN, SVGIG (reference sequence). The V end was cut by 0 bases, the J end by 5 bases, with 14 bases between. Looking up the rest from reference TRBV30 and TRBJ2-7 gives the full variable domain: SQTIHQWPATLVQPVGSPLSLECTVEGTSNPNLYWYRQAAGRGLQLLFYSVGIGQISSEVPQNLSASRPQDRQFILSSKKLLLSDSGFYLCAWSVGGAGDEQYFGPGTRLTVT.

The CDR3 spells CASRRDRGLNYGYTF. In nucleotides, the CDR3 is TGTGCCAGCAGGAGGGACAGGGGCTTAAACTATGGCTACACCTTC. The chain links TRBV2 to TRBJ1-2, with 10 bases fitting TRBD1. The CDR3 is made up of 15 amino acids. CDR1 SNHLY and CDR2 FYNNEI come from the germline V gene. The trim removed 6 bases at V and 2 bases at J, leaving 6 bases unmatched.

This chain uses TRBV11-2 with TRBJ2-1, with TRBD1 identical over 8 bases. The V segment lost 5 bases and the J segment 10 bases; nucleotides outside the gene matches: 4. CDR1 and CDR2 (germline): SGHAT, FQNNGV. CDR3 length: 12 amino acids. CDR3 sequence (DNA): TGTGCCAGCAGCCAGGACAGGGAAGAGCAGTTCTTC. Encoded protein: CASSQDREEQFF. The whole variable domain, filled in from reference TRBV11-2 and TRBJ2-1, reads EAGVAQSPRYKIIEKRQSVAFWCNPISGHATLYWYQQILGQGPKLLIQFQNNGVVDDSQLPKDRFSAERLKGVDSTLKIQPAKLEDSAVYLCASSQDREEQFFGPGTRLTVL.

The V call is TRBV2, the J call TRBJ1-2; 8 positions agree with TRBD1. The V gene's germline CDR1 is SNHLY and CDR2 FYNNEI. V was clipped by 3 bases and J by 3 bases; unmatched bases: 0. This CDR3 has 13 residues. CDR3 coding DNA: TGTGCCAGCAGTGAGGACAGGGACTATGGCTACACCTTC. It is translated as CASSEDRDYGYTF.

The CDR3 DNA is TGCGCCAGCAGCGCGGGGCCCAACTCTGGAAACACCATATATTTT. Translating gives CASSAGPNSGNTIYF. The chain combines TRBV5-1 with TRBJ1-3, with D perhaps matching TRBD1 (5 bases). The CDR3 consists of 15 residues. The germline V gene encodes CDR1 SGHRS and CDR2 YFSETQ. V was clipped by 4 bases and J by 0 bases, with 11 bases between them.

The rearrangement joins TRBV7-2 to TRBJ1-1; D gene uncertain. Per the germline V gene, CDR1 is SGHTA and CDR2 is FQGNSA. V lost 5 bases and J lost 3, with 13 bases in between. This CDR3 is 14 amino acids long. CDR3: CASSPGRGYTEAFF. The CDR3 coding sequence is TGTGCCAGCAGCCCAGGACGAGGGTACACTGAAGCTTTCTTT.

V gene TRBV18 combines with J gene TRBJ2-3; D remains unclear. The V and J ends lost 3 bases and 2 bases respectively, with 3 bases between them. Germline CDR1 reads KGHSH; CDR2 reads LQKENI. The length of the CDR3 is 12 residues. The CDR3 DNA reads as TGTGCCAGCTCACCCTACACAGATACGCAGTATTTT. This codes for CASSPYTDTQYF.